These 6 T cell receptor beta chains were sequenced from one sample in a study of cytomegalovirus exposure and HLA in healthy donors. PCR was performed using 60 Vbeta and 13 Jbeta primers. The method was immunoSEQ multiplex PCR; TCRdb's version includes in-frame clones alone and lacks a portion of them. This sample has approximately 100,000 clones, with around three quarters found just once. Input material: PBMCs. Source of these receptors: a woman aged 40 to 50 in good health and CMV-seronegative.

V is TRBV28 and J is TRBJ1-5; 7 bases fit TRBD1. Germline CDR1 MDHEN, CDR2 SYDVKM. V lost 6 bases to trimming and J lost 10 bases; unmatched junction nucleotides: 15. This CDR3 is built from 15 residues. The DNA for the CDR3 is TGTGCCAGCAGCCGTCCGACAGGGAAGGATAAACCCCAGCATTTT. Protein product: CASSRPTGKDKPQHF.

The chain combines TRBV19 with TRBJ2-7; 8 bases agree with TRBD1. Germline lookup yields CDR1 LNHDA and CDR2 SQIVND (reference sequence). The V gene end was trimmed by 4 bases and the J gene end by 1 base; junction bases not matched to a gene: 6. The CDR3 is 15 residues long. This chain's CDR3 is CASSTTGVGSYEQYF. The DNA of the CDR3 is TGTGCCAGTAGTACGACAGGGGTTGGATCCTACGAGCAGTACTTC.

CDR3 sequence reads: CASSESRTSPKYF. DNA of the CDR3: TGCGCCAGCAGTGAGTCGAGGACTAGCCCGAAGTATTTT. The chain joins TRBV10-1 to TRBJ2-3; TRBD2 agrees at 8 bases. The ends lost 0 bases at V and 13 bases at J; junction bases unmatched: 6. This CDR3 is built from 13 residues. Germline values: CDR1 WNHNN, CDR2 SYGVQD (reference sequence).

Here the CDR3 DNA reads TGCAGCGGTAGACTAGCGGGAGGTCGAGAGACCCAGTACTTC. Translation: CSGRLAGGRETQYF. The V and J genes are TRBV29-1 and TRBJ2-5, with 13 bases that match TRBD2. The germline gives CDR1 SQVTM, CDR2 ANQGSEA. This CDR3 has 14 residues. Losses at the gene ends were 7 bases for V and 4 bases for J; bases not matched to a gene: 6.

This clone was counted only a few times. The V call is TRBV7-2, the J call TRBJ2-1; 7 bases agree with TRBD1. CDR1 is SGHTA, CDR2 FQGNSA, per germline. V shed 3 bases and J 3 bases; nucleotides not matched to a gene: 5. This CDR3 is built from 15 residues. CDR3 nucleotides: TGTGCCAGCAGCTTTGGACAGGTTAACTACAATGAGCAGTTCTTC. It translates to CASSFGQVNYNEQFF.

The genes are TRBV28 and TRBJ2-7, with TRBD1 identical over 9 bases. Germline lookup yields CDR1 MDHEN and CDR2 SYDVKM. The ends lost 4 bases at V and 0 bases at J; junction bases unmatched: 7. This CDR3 has 16 amino acids. DNA for the CDR3: TGTGCCAGCAGTTCCTGGGGGACAGGGATCTCCTACGAGCAGTACTTC. It specifies CASSSWGTGISYEQYF.